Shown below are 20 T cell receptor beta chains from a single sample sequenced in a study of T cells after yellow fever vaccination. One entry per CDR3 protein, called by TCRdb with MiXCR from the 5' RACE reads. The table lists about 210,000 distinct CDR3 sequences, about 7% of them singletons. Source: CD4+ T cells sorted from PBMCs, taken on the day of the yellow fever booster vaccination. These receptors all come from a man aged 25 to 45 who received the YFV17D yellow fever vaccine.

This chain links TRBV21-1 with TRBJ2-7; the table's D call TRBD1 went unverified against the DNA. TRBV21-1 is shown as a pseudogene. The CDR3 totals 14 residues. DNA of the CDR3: TGTGCCAGCAAGGGGGGGGGAGGCTCCTACGAGCAGTACTTC. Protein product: CASKGGGGSYEQYF.

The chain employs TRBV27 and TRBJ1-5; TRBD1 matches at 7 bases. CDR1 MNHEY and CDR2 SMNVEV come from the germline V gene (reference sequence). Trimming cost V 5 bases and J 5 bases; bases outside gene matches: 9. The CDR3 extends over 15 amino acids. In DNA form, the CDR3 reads TGTGCCAGCAGTCTAAGGCACAGGGGAGATCAGCCCCAGCATTTT. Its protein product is CASSLRHRGDQPQHF.

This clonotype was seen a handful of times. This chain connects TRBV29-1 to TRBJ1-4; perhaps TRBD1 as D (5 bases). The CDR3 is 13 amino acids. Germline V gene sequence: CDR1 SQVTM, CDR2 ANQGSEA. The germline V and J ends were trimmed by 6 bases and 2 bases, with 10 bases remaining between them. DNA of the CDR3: TGCAGCGTCGGGGGGTTTACTAATGAAAAACTGTTTTTT. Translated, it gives CSVGGFTNEKLFF.

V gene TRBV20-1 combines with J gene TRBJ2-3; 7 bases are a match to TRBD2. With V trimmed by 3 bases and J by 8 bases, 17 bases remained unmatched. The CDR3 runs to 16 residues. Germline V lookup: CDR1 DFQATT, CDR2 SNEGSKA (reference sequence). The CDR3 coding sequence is TGCAGTGCTAGGGGCGAGGGCGGGCGCGGGGGAGGTACGCAGTATTTT. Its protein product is CSARGEGGRGGGTQYF.

CDR3 residues: CASSPSRNTGELFF. The CDR3 DNA sequence: TGTGCCAGCTCACCGAGCAGGAACACCGGGGAGCTGTTTTTT. This chain connects TRBV18 to TRBJ2-2; no definite D call. This CDR3 is built from 14 residues. Germline CDR1 is KGHSH and CDR2 is LQKENI. Trimming pared 3 bases from V and 1 base from J, leaving 6 bases between. The whole variable domain, filled in from reference TRBV18 and TRBJ2-2, reads NAGVMQNPRHLVRRRGQEARLRCSPMKGHSHVYWYRQLPEEGLKFMVYLQKENIIDESGMPKERFSAEFPKEGPSILRIQQVVRGDSAAYFCASSPSRNTGELFFGEGSRLTVL.

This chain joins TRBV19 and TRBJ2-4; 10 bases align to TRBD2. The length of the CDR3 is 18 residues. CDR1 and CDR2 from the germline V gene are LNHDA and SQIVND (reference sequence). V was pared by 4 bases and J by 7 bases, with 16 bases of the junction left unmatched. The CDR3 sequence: CASSTQTSGLLKGNIQYF. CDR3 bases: TGTGCCAGTAGTACGCAGACTAGCGGGCTACTAAAGGGTAACATTCAGTACTTC.

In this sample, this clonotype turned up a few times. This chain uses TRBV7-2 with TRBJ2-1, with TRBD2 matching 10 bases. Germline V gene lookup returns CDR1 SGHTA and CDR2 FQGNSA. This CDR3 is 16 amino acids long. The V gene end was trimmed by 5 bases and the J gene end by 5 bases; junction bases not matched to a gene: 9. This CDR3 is CASSPSGTSDNNEQFF. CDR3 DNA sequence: TGTGCCAGCAGCCCCTCCGGGACTAGCGACAACAATGAGCAGTTCTTC.

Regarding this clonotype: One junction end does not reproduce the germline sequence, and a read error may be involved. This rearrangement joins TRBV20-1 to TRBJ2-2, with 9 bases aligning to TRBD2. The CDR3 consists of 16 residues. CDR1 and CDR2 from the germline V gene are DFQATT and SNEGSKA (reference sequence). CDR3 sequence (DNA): TGCTGTGCTAGAGTGCCGGGACTAGCCTCGACCGGGGAGCTGTTTTTT. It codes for CCARVPGLASTGELFF.

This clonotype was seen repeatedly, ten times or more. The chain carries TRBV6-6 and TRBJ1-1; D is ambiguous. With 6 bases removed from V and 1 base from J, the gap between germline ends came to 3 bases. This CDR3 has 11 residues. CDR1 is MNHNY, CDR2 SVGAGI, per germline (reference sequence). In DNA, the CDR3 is TGTGCCAGCAGACAGAACACTGAAGCTTTCTTT. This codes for CASRQNTEAFF.

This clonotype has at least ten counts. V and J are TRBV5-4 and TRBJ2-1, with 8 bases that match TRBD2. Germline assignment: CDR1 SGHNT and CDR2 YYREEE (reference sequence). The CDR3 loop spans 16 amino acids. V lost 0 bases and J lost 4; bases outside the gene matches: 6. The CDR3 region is CASSLAGGEAYNEQFF. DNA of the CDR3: TGTGCCAGCAGCTTGGCCGGGGGGGAGGCATACAATGAGCAGTTCTTC.

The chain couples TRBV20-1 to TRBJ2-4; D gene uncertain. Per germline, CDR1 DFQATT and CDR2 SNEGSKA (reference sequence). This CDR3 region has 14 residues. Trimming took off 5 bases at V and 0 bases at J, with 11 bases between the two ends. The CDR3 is CSAPARLAKNIQYF. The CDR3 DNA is TGCAGTGCTCCCGCGAGATTAGCCAAAAACATTCAGTACTTC.

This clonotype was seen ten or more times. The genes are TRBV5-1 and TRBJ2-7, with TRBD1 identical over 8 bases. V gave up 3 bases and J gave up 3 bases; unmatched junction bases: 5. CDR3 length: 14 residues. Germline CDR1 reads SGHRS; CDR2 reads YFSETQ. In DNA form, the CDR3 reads TGCGCCAGCAGCTCCGGGACAGGAGGCTACGAGCAGTACTTC. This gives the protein CASSSGTGGYEQYF.

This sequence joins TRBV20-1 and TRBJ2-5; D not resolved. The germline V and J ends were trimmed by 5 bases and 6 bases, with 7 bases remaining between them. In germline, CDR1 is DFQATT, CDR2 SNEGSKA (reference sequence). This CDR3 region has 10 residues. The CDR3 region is CSARHQTQYF. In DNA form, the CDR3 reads TGCAGTGCTCGCCATCAGACCCAGTACTTC.

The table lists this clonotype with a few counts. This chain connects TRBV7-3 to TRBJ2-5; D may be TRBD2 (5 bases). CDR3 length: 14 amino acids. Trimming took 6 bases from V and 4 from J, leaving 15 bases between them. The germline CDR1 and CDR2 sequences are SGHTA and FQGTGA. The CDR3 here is CASSHGLEGETQYF. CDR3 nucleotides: TGTGCCAGCAGTCACGGACTCGAAGGAGAGACCCAGTACTTC.

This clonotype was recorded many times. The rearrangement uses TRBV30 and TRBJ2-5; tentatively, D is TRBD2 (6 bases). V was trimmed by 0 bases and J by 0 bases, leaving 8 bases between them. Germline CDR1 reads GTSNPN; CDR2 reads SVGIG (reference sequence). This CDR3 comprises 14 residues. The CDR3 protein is CAWSVGGYQETQYF. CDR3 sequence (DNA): TGTGCCTGGAGTGTAGGAGGGTACCAAGAGACCCAGTACTTC.

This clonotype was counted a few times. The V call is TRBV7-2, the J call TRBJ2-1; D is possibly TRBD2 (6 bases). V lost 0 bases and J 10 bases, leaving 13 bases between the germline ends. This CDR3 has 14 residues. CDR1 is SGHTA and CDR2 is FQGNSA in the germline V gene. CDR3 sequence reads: CASSLASGVREQFF. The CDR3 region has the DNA TGTGCCAGCAGCTTAGCGTCGGGGGTGCGCGAGCAGTTCTTC.

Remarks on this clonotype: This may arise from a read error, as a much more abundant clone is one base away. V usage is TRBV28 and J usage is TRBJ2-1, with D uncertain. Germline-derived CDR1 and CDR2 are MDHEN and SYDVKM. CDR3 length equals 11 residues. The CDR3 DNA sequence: TGTGCCAGCAGATTATGGGATGAGCAGTTCTTC. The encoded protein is CASRLWDEQFF.

This CDR3 is CATCQVRKGQGVYEQYF. CDR3 bases: TGTGCCACCTGCCAAGTTCGGAAGGGACAGGGTGTCTACGAGCAGTACTTC. The chain is built from TRBV3-1 and TRBJ2-7; TRBD1 agrees at 9 bases. The CDR3 totals 17 residues. J lost 3 bases, V lost 10 bases, and 19 bases had no gene match. Germline values: CDR1 LGHDT, CDR2 YNNKEL (reference sequence).

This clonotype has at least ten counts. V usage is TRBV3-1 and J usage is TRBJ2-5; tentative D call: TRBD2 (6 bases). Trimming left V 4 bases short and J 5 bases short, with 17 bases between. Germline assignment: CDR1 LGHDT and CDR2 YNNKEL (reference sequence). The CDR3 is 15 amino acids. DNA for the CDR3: TGTGCCAGCAGCCCGAAGACTAGAAGGGGTGAGACCCAGTACTTC. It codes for CASSPKTRRGETQYF.

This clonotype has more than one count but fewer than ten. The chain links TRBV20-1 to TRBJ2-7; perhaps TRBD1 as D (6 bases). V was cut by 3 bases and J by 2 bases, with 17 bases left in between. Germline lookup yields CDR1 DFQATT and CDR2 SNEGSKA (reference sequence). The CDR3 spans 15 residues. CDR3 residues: CSARLVQGPPYEQYF. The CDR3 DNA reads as TGCAGTGCTAGGTTGGTACAGGGCCCGCCCTACGAGCAGTACTTC.